A selection of T cell receptor beta chains follows, all from one sample in a study of cytomegalovirus exposure and HLA in healthy donors. The repertoire was sequenced with immunoSEQ multiplex PCR; TCRdb's copy has only in-frame clones and lacks some. The sample lists 65,000 to 90,000 clones, roughly 73% occurring once. The sequenced sample was PBMCs. The source is a woman aged 40 to 50 in good health and CMV-seropositive. The CDR3 runs from the conserved cysteine through the conserved F or W. The order of the fields is D gene, J gene, clone size, V gene, CDR3 DNA, CDR3 protein. D genes are given only for firm matches. Some rows have no size entry. The others give once, few or many, or a class for an expanded clone.

TRBD1 TRBJ2-2 . TRBV28 TGTGCCAGCAGTTTAAGGACAGGGTCGGGGGCCGGGGAGCTGTTTTTT CASSLRTGSGAGELFF
. TRBJ1-6 . TRBV10-3 TGTGCCATCAGCAAAACAGGGCAGGATAATTCACCCCTCCACTTT CAISKTGQDNSPLHF
TRBD1 TRBJ2-5 once TRBV6-4 TGTGCCAGCAGTGACTCGACAGGGGGGCAAGAGACCCAGTACTTC CASSDSTGGQETQYF
TRBD2 TRBJ2-1 few TRBV28 TGTGCCAGCAGAAATCGACTAGCGGGAGGGCGAAATGAGCAGTTCTTC CASRNRLAGGRNEQFF
TRBD1 TRBJ2-7 . TRBV4-3 TGCGCCAGCAGCCAGGGTCACGACAGGGGGCCCTACGAGCAGTACTTC CASSQGHDRGPYEQYF
TRBD1 TRBJ1-2 . TRBV4-1 TGCGCCAGCAGCCAAGATGGCCTTGGACAGGGCCCCACTGGCTACACCTTC CASSQDGLGQGPTGYTF
. TRBJ2-7 . TRBV2 TGTGCCAGCAGGGGGCTTTCCTACGAGCAGTACTTC CASRGLSYEQYF
. TRBJ2-3 . TRBV6-5 TGTGCCAGCAAACCGAGCGGGAGCACAGATACGCAGTATTTT CASKPSGSTDTQYF
. TRBJ1-4 once TRBV7-9 TGTGCCAGCAGCGCCGCCCGGGTTAACAATGAAAAACTGTTTTTT CASSAARVNNEKLFF
. TRBJ1-1 few TRBV4-3 TGCGCCAGCAGCCTGGCAGGTTCGGGGGGGAACACTGAAGCTTTCTTT CASSLAGSGGNTEAFF
TRBD2 TRBJ2-3 . TRBV7-2 TGTGCCAGCAGCTTAACTAGCGGGGGTTTCAGGGCAGATACGCAGTATTTT CASSLTSGGFRADTQYF
. TRBJ2-7 few TRBV4-1 TGCGCCAGCAGCTCTTGGGGGACTGCCTACGAGCAGTACTTC CASSSWGTAYEQYF
. TRBJ2-5 once TRBV15 TGTGCCACCAGCAGAGATGGGAGAGAGACCCAGTACTTC CATSRDGRETQYF
. TRBJ2-1 . TRBV7-2 TGTGCCAGCAGCTTAAGCGCCGGGAGCATCAATGAGCAGTTCTTC CASSLSAGSINEQFF
. TRBJ1-1 few TRBV27 TGTGCCAGCAGTTTAGGGGGCAACACTGAAGCTTTCTTT CASSLGGNTEAFF
TRBD1 TRBJ1-2 . TRBV5-1 TGCGCCAGCAGGTCCCGGGACAGGGGTTTCTATGGCTACACCTTC CASRSRDRGFYGYTF
. TRBJ2-7 . TRBV19 TGTGCCAGTAGTAACCCTGGGGGGGCCATCTACGAGCAGTACTTC CASSNPGGAIYEQYF
. TRBJ2-5 . TRBV28 TGTGCCAGCAGTTTCGGGAGAGGTTCAGAGACCCAGTACTTC CASSFGRGSETQYF
TRBD1 TRBJ1-1 . TRBV5-1 TGCGCCAGCAGCTTATCGACGACAGGGGGCACTGAAGCTTTCTTT CASSLSTTGGTEAFF
. TRBJ2-7 . TRBV28 TGTGCCAGCAGCCAGGGTTACGAGCAGTACTTC CASSQGYEQYF
TRBD1 TRBJ2-2 once TRBV5-8 TGTGCCAGCAGCTTGGAGACAGGGGTCCGGGAGCTGTTTTTT CASSLETGVRELFF
TRBD1 TRBJ1-2 . TRBV7-9 TGTGCCAGCAGCTTAACAGGGGCCTATGGCTACACCTTC CASSLTGAYGYTF
TRBD1 TRBJ1-1 . TRBV5-1 TGCGCCAGCAGCTTCCGCCAGGGGGCATTGAACACTGAAGCTTTCTTT CASSFRQGALNTEAFF
TRBD2 TRBJ2-2 . TRBV5-6 TGTGCCAGCAGCCCCATGGGGGGGTTGGGCACCGGGGAGCTGTTTTTT CASSPMGGLGTGELFF
TRBD2 TRBJ2-5 . TRBV5-4 TGTGCCAGCAGCCCGCGGGGGGGTAGAGAGACCCAGTACTTC CASSPRGGRETQYF
. TRBJ1-2 . TRBV14 TGTGCCAGCAGCCAAGGTCCCGCGCGGGACTATGGCTACACCTTC CASSQGPARDYGYTF
. TRBJ1-5 . TRBV19 TGTGCCAGTAGTACGCCAGTTGGTTTCAATCAGCCCCAGCATTTT CASSTPVGFNQPQHF
TRBD1 TRBJ2-7 . TRBV19 TGTGCCAGTAGTGGAGCCGGGACAGCTTCCTACGAGCAGTACTTC CASSGAGTASYEQYF
TRBD1 TRBJ2-2 . TRBV18 TGTGCCAGCTTCGGACAGGGGGCCGGGGAGCTGTTTTTT CASFGQGAGELFF
. TRBJ1-2 many TRBV6-5 TGTGCCAGCAGTTACTCGGTGTTGGGCAGAACTGGCTACACCTTC CASSYSVLGRTGYTF
TRBD1 TRBJ2-5 . TRBV10-3 TGTGCCATCATGGGACAGTCGGCGGGGACCCAGTACTTC CAIMGQSAGTQYF
. TRBJ2-6 . TRBV30 TGTGCCTGGAGCCTGGCGCAGGGCATGATCTCTGGGGCCAACGTCCTGACTTTC CAWSLAQGMISGANVLTF
. TRBJ2-5 . TRBV4-1 TGCGCCAGCAGCCAACAGCAGGGGAAAGAGACCCAGTACTTC CASSQQQGKETQYF
TRBD2 TRBJ2-3 few TRBV6-4 TGTGCCAGCAGTGACTCGAGCGGGGGGGCAGATACGCAGTATTTT CASSDSSGGADTQYF
. TRBJ1-4 . TRBV28 TGTGCCAGCAACCGGAGGACAGATGAAAAACTGTTTTTT CASNRRTDEKLFF
TRBD1 TRBJ2-2 . TRBV11-2 TGTGCCAGCAGCTTGGGACAGGGGATACTAGGGGAGCTGTTTTTT CASSLGQGILGELFF